Below, 29 T cell receptor beta chains from the same sample are listed, as sequenced in a study of T cells in Graves' hyperthyroidism and ophthalmopathy. From RNA transcripts, TCR beta CDR3 regions were amplified. First-round RT-PCR targeting the TCR CDR3 was performed with the HTBI primer set. TCRdb reprocessed the multiplex PCR reads with MiXCR, giving one entry per CDR3 protein. This sample yields roughly 380,000 distinct CDR3 sequences, of which about a sixth are seen a single time; around 15% belongs to the top ten. The sequenced sample consisted of blood. The receptors were gathered from a woman in her 40s with Graves' ophthalmopathy.

In its sample, this clonotype was seen many times. V and J are TRBV7-9 and TRBJ1-5; TRBD1 matches 7 bases. Germline V CDR1 and CDR2: SEHNR, FQNEAQ (reference sequence). V lost 7 bases, J lost 6 bases, and 6 bases stayed unmatched. There are 13 residues in the CDR3. CDR3 nucleotides: TGTGCCAGCACCCAAACAGGGGCTCAGCCCCAGCATTTT. Translating it yields CASTQTGAQPQHF.

This clonotype appeared many times. This chain connects TRBV7-3 to TRBJ2-7; 8 nucleotides agree with TRBD2. With 5 bases clipped from V and 0 bases from J, the junction kept 6 bases outside the gene matches. CDR1 and CDR2 (germline): SGHTA, FQGTGA. This CDR3 has 15 amino acids. DNA for the CDR3: TGTGCCAGCAGCACGACTAGCGCAAACTCCTACGAGCAGTACTTC. Residues: CASSTTSANSYEQYF.

This clonotype occurred many times. The junction does not match germline at one end; this may be a read error. The chain couples TRBV20-1 to TRBJ1-1; no reliable D call. Per the germline V gene, CDR1 is DFQATT and CDR2 is SNEGSKA (reference sequence). The CDR3 totals 13 residues. Here the CDR3 DNA reads TGCAGTGTGAGTCTGCCGGGGAACACTAAAGCTTTCTTT. Protein product: CSVSLPGNTKAFF.

This clonotype came up many times. The CDR3 loop is CASSLVWSPGELFF. In DNA form, the CDR3 reads TGTGCCAGCAGCTTAGTGTGGTCCCCCGGGGAGCTGTTTTTT. The chain is built from TRBV11-2 and TRBJ2-2; D is undetermined. Trimming cost V 1 base and J 6 bases, with 9 bases left between them. The germline gives CDR1 SGHAT, CDR2 FQNNGV. This CDR3 is 14 amino acids long.

This clonotype was found many times. The V gene is TRBV28, the J gene TRBJ2-7; 7 nucleotides line up with TRBD2. With 6 bases clipped from V and 4 bases from J, the junction kept 12 bases outside the gene matches. Germline CDR1 reads MDHEN; CDR2 reads SYDVKM. This CDR3 comprises 15 residues. The CDR3: CASRSGLGPRYEQYF. In nucleotides, the CDR3 is TGTGCCAGCAGATCAGGACTAGGCCCCCGATACGAGCAGTACTTC.

At least ten counts were recorded for this clonotype. The rearrangement links TRBV28 to TRBJ2-7, with 7 bases identical to TRBD2. Germline lookup yields CDR1 MDHEN and CDR2 SYDVKM. This CDR3 has 16 amino acids. Trimming at V came to 4 bases and at J to 0 bases, leaving 9 bases not matched to a gene. The CDR3, as DNA: TGTGCCAGCAGTTCGCCAGGGACTACGAGCTCCTACGAGCAGTACTTC. Encoded protein: CASSSPGTTSSYEQYF.

The table lists this clonotype with many counts. V usage is TRBV4-3 and J usage is TRBJ1-2, with D uncertain. V dropped 4 bases and J dropped 8 bases, with 14 bases sitting between them. Germline assignment: CDR1 LGHNA and CDR2 YSLEER. CDR3 size: 13 residues. CDR3 nucleotides: TGCGCCAGCAGCCTACTAGGGATGACGGGCTACACCTTC. It encodes CASSLLGMTGYTF.

This clonotype showed up many times. J is TRBJ2-4 and V is TRBV28, with D possibly TRBD1 on 5 matching bases. CDR1 MDHEN and CDR2 SYDVKM come from the germline V gene. This CDR3 is 15 amino acids long. The ends were cut back, 6 bases at V and 7 bases at J, with 19 bases in the middle. This chain's CDR3 is CASRGKRGAVNIQYF. For the CDR3, the DNA is TGTGCCAGCAGAGGAAAAAGGGGCGCGGTGAACATTCAGTACTTC.

This clonotype was observed a handful of times. This may arise from a read error, as a much more abundant clone is one base away. The chain has TRBV5-8 and TRBJ1-2; D is unclear. CDR1 is SGHTS and CDR2 is YDEGEE in the germline V gene. The CDR3 is 14 residues long. Trimming took 3 bases from V and 4 from J, leaving 13 bases between them. The CDR3 nucleotides read TGTGCCAGCAGCTCCGACCCATGTCTCTATGGCTACACCTTC. It is translated as CASSSDPCLYGYTF.

This clonotype was observed many times. The CDR3 region is CASNGGINTGPYGYTF. CDR3 bases: TGTGCCAGCAATGGGGGGATAAATACCGGGCCCTATGGCTACACCTTC. This rearrangement joins TRBV25-1 to TRBJ1-2; D possibly corresponds to TRBD1 (5 bases). Trimming shortened V by 7 bases and J by 4 bases, and 22 bases separated the two germline ends. Germline V gene lookup returns CDR1 MGHDK and CDR2 SYGVNS. The CDR3 is made up of 16 amino acids.

In its sample, this clonotype was seen many times. This chain joins TRBV6-2 or TRBV6-3 and TRBJ2-7; 9 bases fit TRBD2. The CDR3 has 15 residues. Trimming removed 6 bases from V and 7 bases from J; junction bases left unmatched: 13. CDR1 is MNHEY, CDR2 SVGEGT, per germline. DNA of the CDR3: TGTGCCAGCAGCCCTAATAGCGGGAGATTACGGGAGCAGTACTTC. Protein product: CASSPNSGRLREQYF.

Ten or more counts support this clonotype. The chain links TRBV11-2 to TRBJ2-2, with a tentative D call TRBD1 (5 bases). Trimming cost V 2 bases and J 7 bases, with 14 bases left between them. CDR3 length equals 15 residues. CDR1 is SGHAT, CDR2 FQNNGV, per germline. The CDR3 loop is CASSLYPGKGGELFF. CDR3 nucleotides: TGTGCCAGCAGCTTATATCCAGGGAAGGGCGGGGAGCTGTTTTTT.

This clonotype was counted many times. The CDR3 loop is CAWSRDGFEQYF. The CDR3 bases are TGTGCCTGGAGTAGGGACGGTTTTGAGCAGTACTTC. The chain recombines TRBV30 with TRBJ2-7; perhaps D is TRBD1 or TRBD2 (5 bases each). This CDR3 contains 12 residues. Deletions cut 2 bases from V and 7 bases from J, with 12 bases between. The germline V gene encodes CDR1 GTSNPN and CDR2 SVGIG (reference sequence).

This clonotype has at least ten counts. The chain links TRBV28 to TRBJ1-1; D unresolved. Germline CDR1 is MDHEN and CDR2 is SYDVKM. The CDR3 consists of 14 residues. Deletions cut 6 bases from V and 1 base from J, with 12 bases between. CDR3 amino acids: CASRAEGANTEAFF. The DNA of the CDR3 is TGTGCCAGCAGGGCGGAGGGAGCGAACACTGAAGCTTTCTTT.

V gene TRBV28 combines with J gene TRBJ1-1; a possible D gene is TRBD1 (5 bases). This CDR3 is 16 amino acids long. V was clipped by 3 bases and J by 1 base, with 15 bases between them. Per germline, CDR1 MDHEN and CDR2 SYDVKM. The CDR3 loop is CASSFQATGGNTEAFF. In DNA, the CDR3 is TGTGCCAGCAGTTTCCAAGCTACAGGAGGGAACACTGAAGCTTTCTTT.

The chain has TRBV20-1 and TRBJ2-7; D not certain. Germline V gene lookup returns CDR1 DFQATT and CDR2 SNEGSKA (reference sequence). This CDR3 is 14 amino acids long. V was trimmed by 0 bases and J by 1 base, leaving 10 bases between them. The DNA of the CDR3 is TGCAGTGCTAGAGATCTGGCGAGTTCCTACGAGCAGTACTTC. It is translated as CSARDLASSYEQYF.

In its sample, this clonotype was seen many times. V usage is TRBV6-2 or TRBV6-3 and J usage is TRBJ1-1; D not resolved. V was shortened by 2 bases and J by 1 base, with 5 bases between the two germline ends. The germline V gene has CDR1 MNHEY and CDR2 SVGEGT. The CDR3 extends over 13 amino acids. The CDR3 loop reads CASSYIPNTEAFF. The CDR3 DNA reads TGTGCCAGCAGTTACATTCCGAACACTGAAGCTTTCTTT.

The V call is TRBV28, the J call TRBJ2-7, with TRBD2 as a possible D gene (6 bases). This CDR3 comprises 13 residues. Trimming removed 2 bases at V and 7 bases at J, with 12 bases between. From germline, CDR1 is MDHEN and CDR2 SYDVKM. The CDR3 nucleotides are TGTGCCAGCAGTTTAAGGGACCGGGAGGAGCAGTACTTC. Protein product: CASSLRDREEQYF.

This clonotype has at least ten counts. The genes are TRBV18 and TRBJ1-1; no clear D gene. The CDR3 consists of 14 residues. Trimming pared 3 bases from V and 0 bases from J, leaving 8 bases between. Germline values: CDR1 KGHSH, CDR2 LQKENI. CDR3: CASSPGALNTEAFF. The DNA of the CDR3 is TGTGCCAGCTCACCGGGCGCCCTGAACACTGAAGCTTTCTTT.

In regard to this clonotype: This CDR3 is missing its conserved last phenylalanine or tryptophan, likely due to a read error. The chain is built from TRBV19 and TRBJ2-4; D unresolved. Germline values: CDR1 LNHDA, CDR2 SQIVND (reference sequence). The V and J ends lost 5 bases and 1 base respectively, with 12 bases between them. The CDR3 extends over 15 amino acids. CDR3 DNA sequence: TGTGCCAGTAGTGATGAGGTTGTCGCCAAAAACATTCAGTACCTC. Translated: CASSDEVVAKNIQYL.

This clonotype has at least ten counts. The chain is built from TRBV29-1 and TRBJ1-1; D unresolved. The CDR3 consists of 14 residues. Germline V lookup: CDR1 SQVTM, CDR2 ANQGSEA. V was shortened by 2 bases and J by 7 bases, with 17 bases between the two germline ends. In DNA, the CDR3 is TGCAGCGTTGAAATGGGTCACCGCAGCCGTGAAGCTTTCTTT. This translates into CSVEMGHRSREAFF.

At least ten counts were recorded for this clonotype. This sequence joins TRBV5-6 and TRBJ1-5, with D possibly matching TRBD1 (5 bases). The CDR3 runs to 16 residues. The germline gives CDR1 SGHDT, CDR2 YYEEEE. Trimming stripped 0 bases from V and 1 base from J, with 11 bases between. This chain's CDR3 is CASSLDGGASNQPQHF. The CDR3 nucleotides read TGTGCCAGCAGCTTGGACGGAGGGGCCAGCAATCAGCCCCAGCATTTT.

This clonotype was recorded a few times. The chain uses TRBV6-2 or TRBV6-3 and TRBJ1-5, with D possibly matching TRBD1 (6 bases). From germline, CDR1 is MNHEY and CDR2 SVGEGT. This CDR3 is built from 13 residues. The V and J ends lost 5 bases and 3 bases respectively, with 8 bases between them. The CDR3 protein is CASSDRTNQPQHF. CDR3 DNA: TGTGCCAGCAGTGACAGGACCAATCAGCCCCAGCATTTT.

At least ten counts were recorded for this clonotype. The chain couples TRBV28 to TRBJ1-2; 8 bases fit TRBD1. The CDR3 totals 12 residues. J lost 8 bases, V lost 6 bases, and 5 bases had no gene match. Germline-derived CDR1 and CDR2 are MDHEN and SYDVKM. CDR3 protein: CASSYRGWGYTF. The DNA for the CDR3 is TGTGCCAGCAGCTACAGGGGGTGGGGCTACACCTTC.

As regards this clonotype: This may stem from a read error, because a much larger clone lies one nucleotide away. This chain joins TRBV30 and TRBJ1-1; weak D call: TRBD1 (5 bases). This CDR3 spans 13 amino acids. Deletions cut 8 bases from V and 4 bases from J, with 17 bases between. CDR1 is GTSNPN, CDR2 SVGIG, per germline (reference sequence). CDR3 in amino acids: CAGGLGPGTEAFF. CDR3 DNA sequence: TGTGCCGGGGGATTAGGGCCGGGCACTGAAGCTTTCTTT.

This clonotype was observed many times. J is TRBJ2-7 and V is TRBV10-1; 9 nucleotides line up with TRBD2. This CDR3 is 16 amino acids long. In germline, CDR1 is WNHNN, CDR2 SYGVQD (reference sequence). The junction had 8 bases not matched to a gene; V was cut back by 3 bases and J by 2 bases. CDR3 residues: CASSEISSGNTYEQYF. CDR3 bases: TGCGCCAGCAGTGAAATTTCTAGCGGGAATACCTACGAGCAGTACTTC.

This clonotype was seen a few times. V usage is TRBV29-1 and J usage is TRBJ2-5; TRBD1 aligns across 10 bases. This CDR3 has 14 residues. Losses at the gene ends were 1 base for V and 5 bases for J; bases not matched to a gene: 4. Germline CDR1 SQVTM, CDR2 ANQGSEA. CDR3 DNA: TGCAGCGTTGAAGGGACAGGGGGTCGGGAGACCCAGTACTTC. Protein: CSVEGTGGRETQYF.

This clonotype was seen many times. This chain uses TRBV4-2 with TRBJ1-5; D unclear. The CDR3 is made up of 15 amino acids. CDR1 is LGHNA and CDR2 is YNFKEQ in the germline V gene. V was clipped by 1 base and J by 7 bases, with 14 bases between them. As DNA, the CDR3 is TGTGCCAGCAGCCAAGGGGCAGGATTCCTCCAGCCCCAGCATTTT. This encodes CASSQGAGFLQPQHF.

J is TRBJ2-7 and V is TRBV20-1; D uncertain. Germline CDR1 reads DFQATT; CDR2 reads SNEGSKA (reference sequence). This CDR3 is built from 12 residues. The V end lost 3 bases, the J end lost 4 bases, and 10 bases lay between the germline ends. CDR3 DNA: TGCAGTGCTAGCGACACCTTTTACGAGCAGTACTTC. Protein sequence: CSASDTFYEQYF.